The T cell receptor (beta chain) described here comes from a study of early T cells in non-severe SARS-CoV-2 infection. As for the study in general: The sequenced material was bulk RNA from unsorted whole blood, and its chains were unpaired. Points from the study as a whole: The study's VDJdb matching favored anti-spike CD8 responses and missed private and CD4 specificities.

This clonotype was recorded only once. Antigen: not known. Unique molecular identifiers tagged individual cDNA molecules. TCRdb used MiXCR to reprocess the 5' RACE reads, holding one entry per CDR3 protein. This sample has roughly 50,000 distinct CDR3 sequences, with about 7.6% found just once. CDR3 length: 14 residues. Looked up from germline, CDR1 is SGHAT and CDR2 is FQNNGV. V lost 5 bases and J lost 6; bases outside the gene matches: 6. The chain joins TRBV11-2 to TRBJ2-2; 7 bases map to TRBD1. The receptor's source is an adult who was a healthcare worker with PCR-confirmed SARS-CoV-2 infection or an uninfected control (not recorded which). This material consisted of whole blood, taken at baseline. The CDR3 is CASSQTGLAGELFF. The CDR3 DNA reads TGTGCCAGCAGCCAGACAGGGCTCGCCGGGGAGCTGTTTTTT.